This T cell receptor (beta chain) was captured in a study of blood T cell repertoires in COVID-19. Across the whole study: COVID-19 samples from acute and convalescent phases originated in the United States, Italy and Spain. PBMCs, B-cell-depleted T cells, or T cells were the source of the cDNA or gDNA that made up the material.

V was pared by 4 bases and J by 4 bases, with 2 bases of the junction left unmatched. This CDR3 is 13 amino acids long. Looked up from germline, CDR1 is KGHSH and CDR2 is LQKENI. In the source study's methods: Estimation of nucleated cell counts relied on the amplification of reference gene primers. TCRdb keeps only in-frame clones here, not all; method: immunoSEQ multiplex PCR. The V and J calls and the clone size are those of that table, but D and trimming were determined from the DNA. The sample has over 150,000 clones; around four fifths are singletons. The source is a man between 70 and 80 years old with acute or convalescent COVID-19. The V call is TRBV18, the J call TRBJ1-2, with TRBD1 identical over 8 bases. Sample: peripheral blood. The CDR3 DNA is TGTGCCAGCTCACAGGGACAGGTCTATGGCTACACCTTC. Its translation: CASSQGQVYGYTF.